These 3 T cell receptor beta chains were sequenced from one sample in a study of CD8 T cells in Susac syndrome. RNA totalling roughly 0.5 to 1 ug underwent reverse transcription with random hexamers. In TCRdb, the immunoSEQ multiplex PCR reads were re-called with MiXCR into one record per CDR3 protein. This sample has approximately 190,000 distinct CDR3 sequences, with around 95% found just once. Sequencing was carried out using CD4+ T cells from PBMCs. These receptors originate from a human donor with Susac syndrome.

The V and J genes are TRBV20-1 and TRBJ2-2; D is possibly TRBD2 (7 bases). In germline, CDR1 is DFQATT, CDR2 SNEGSKA (reference sequence). This CDR3 is built from 15 residues. V dropped 3 bases and J dropped 1 base, with 12 bases sitting between them. The CDR3 nucleotides are TGCAGTGCTAGTCGCGGGGGCATGAACACCGGGGAGCTGTTTTTT. This sequence encodes CSASRGGMNTGELFF.

V gene TRBV5-1 combines with J gene TRBJ2-2, with a weak D call TRBD2 (6 bases). The length of the CDR3 is 15 residues. Germline V lookup: CDR1 SGHRS, CDR2 YFSETQ. Trimming removed 8 bases at V and 2 bases at J, with 16 bases between. CDR3 coding DNA: TGCGCCAGTCACTTGGGAGGAGTAAACACCGGGGAGCTGTTTTTT. It specifies CASHLGGVNTGELFF.

The chain uses TRBV15 and TRBJ2-3, with TRBD2 matching 8 bases. V gave up 0 bases and J gave up 7 bases; unmatched junction bases: 12. This CDR3 has 17 residues. The germline V gene has CDR1 LNHNV and CDR2 YYDKDF (reference sequence). For the CDR3, the DNA is TGTGCCACCAGCAGAGACCCGGGAACGGGGGGGGCAAATACGCAGTATTTT. Protein: CATSRDPGTGGANTQYF.